The sequence of this T cell receptor (beta chain) was determined in a study of response to subunit inactivated influenza vaccine. CDR3 length equals 14 residues. The germline V gene has CDR1 MNHEY and CDR2 SVGEGT. Trimming left V 2 bases short and J 0 bases short, with 7 bases between. TCRdb reprocessed the RT-PCR reads with MiXCR, giving one entry per CDR3 protein. This table holds 500,000 to 750,000 distinct CDR3 sequences, around 15% found once. This clonotype came up many times. Its antigen is still unknown. Study-level results: It was suggested by the authors that few new T cells are recruited by each seasonal influenza vaccination.

The chain couples TRBV6-2 or TRBV6-3 to TRBJ1-2; D gene ambiguous. The source was PBMCs from blood, collected 11 to 12 days after vaccination. The source is a man between 45 and 60 years old who received an inactivated influenza vaccine. The CDR3 sequence: CASSYGPANYGYTF. CDR3 sequence (DNA): TGTGCCAGCAGTTACGGTCCGGCTAACTATGGCTACACCTTC.